Listed below are T cell receptor beta chains from one sample, sequenced in a study of T cell responses to AZD1222 COVID-19 vaccine. Sequencing was performed with immunoSEQ multiplex PCR; in TCRdb, only in-frame clones are kept and a portion is missing. The repertoire has 130,000 or so clones, under 95% of them found once; the top ten carry around 0.99%. The material sequenced was peripheral blood, taken 28 days after the second AZD1222 dose. Receptor source: an adult who received the AZD1222 COVID-19 vaccine. The CDR3 runs from the conserved cysteine through the conserved F or W. D genes are given only for firm matches. Not every row has a clone size; where given, it reads once, few, many or a size class.

NA	17	TRBV21-1	NA	TRBJ2-7	TGTGCCAGCAGCGGGAAACTCCGGACGGCGAGAACCTACGAGCAGTACTTC	CASSGKLRTARTYEQYF
NA	15	TRBV27	TRBD1	TRBJ2-2	TGTGCCAGCAGTTCGGACAGGGGGGACACCGGGGAGCTGTTTTTT	CASSSDRGDTGELFF
NA	11	TRBV4-1	NA	TRBJ2-3	TGCGCCAGCAGCGGCCTCGATACGCAGTATTTT	CASSGLDTQYF
NA	12	TRBV2	NA	TRBJ2-3	TGTGCCAGCAGTGACCGGACAGATACGCAGTATTTT	CASSDRTDTQYF
NA	17	TRBV24-1	TRBD2	TRBJ2-3	TGTGCCACCAGTGACCTTAGCGGGAGGGTTGGGACAGATACGCAGTATTTT	CATSDLSGRVGTDTQYF
NA	13	TRBV27	NA	TRBJ2-7	TGTGCCAGCACCCTTGGGGGGGCGTCCGAGCAGTACTTC	CASTLGGASEQYF
NA	13	TRBV28	NA	TRBJ2-7	TGTGCCAGCAGTATCGGACAATTGAACGAGCAGTACTTC	CASSIGQLNEQYF
NA	15	TRBV15	NA	TRBJ1-2	TGTGCCACCAGCAGAGGGTTAGGGCAAGACTATGGCTACACCTTC	CATSRGLGQDYGYTF
NA	15	TRBV9	NA	TRBJ2-3	TGTGCCAGCAGCGTAGATGGGGGCCCGACAGATACGCAGTATTTT	CASSVDGGPTDTQYF
NA	12	TRBV24-1	TRBD1	TRBJ2-7	TGTGCCACCAGCGGACAGGGCGGCGAGCAGTACTTC	CATSGQGGEQYF
NA	16	TRBV27	NA	TRBJ2-7	TGTGCCAGCAGTCCGGGACTCGTGAAATCGGGGCGCGAGCAGTACTTC	CASSPGLVKSGREQYF
once	12	TRBV5-1	NA	TRBJ1-2	TGCGCCAGCAGCAAGGCTAACTATGGCTACACCTTC	CASSKANYGYTF
few	13	TRBV6-5	NA	TRBJ2-5	TGTGCCAGCAGTCCCGGGACCCAAGAGACCCAGTACTTC	CASSPGTQETQYF
NA	17	TRBV10-3	NA	TRBJ2-1	TGTGCCACCCAGGAGGGGCTAGCGTCCAGCTCCTACAATGAGCAGTTCTTC	CATQEGLASSSYNEQFF
NA	13	TRBV19	NA	TRBJ1-2	TGTGCCAGTAGTAGCCTCGGGAACTATGGCTACACCTTC	CASSSLGNYGYTF
once	17	TRBV7-9	TRBD1	TRBJ1-4	TGTGCCAGCAGCCCATGGGACAGGGGGCCAACTAATGAAAAACTGTTTTTT	CASSPWDRGPTNEKLFF
NA	17	TRBV5-5	TRBD2	TRBJ2-5	TGTGCCAGCAGCTTGAGGCTAGCGGGAAGGTACCAAGAGACCCAGTACTTC	CASSLRLAGRYQETQYF